The entry below describes one T cell receptor (beta chain). This clonotype was observed a few times. Its antigen is unknown. No much larger clone exists at a distance of one base, and base qualities are not known. The data are from a study of regulatory T cells in long-lasting Graves disease (dated by TCRdb to the early 2020s). For context, the study as a whole: Persistent Graves' disease was defined as antithyroid drug treatment for over 5 years with persistently positive TSH receptor autoantibodies. A total of 33 samples were covered by TCR sequencing, comprising some 13 persistent and around 20 newly diagnosed Graves' disease patients. On average, persistent Graves' disease patients in the clinical cohort had been on antithyroid drugs for about 10 years. The study was conducted in China and was registered as a clinical trial. This study used TCR sequencing and RNA sequencing of peripheral blood to compare persistent Graves' disease patients against newly diagnosed Graves' disease patients. Overall study results and their limits: Sequencing and analysis were restricted to the TCR beta chain. The authors acknowledged the small sample size as a limitation that may reduce accuracy. TRBV28, TRBJ1-2 and TRBJ2-5 were preferentially used in persistent disease, while TRBV20-1 and TRBJ2-1 were favored in newly diagnosed disease. Persistent Graves' disease patients showed lower TCR Shannon entropy and fewer highly expanded clones than newly diagnosed patients, suggesting clonal expansion. Patients with persistent disease shared more public clonotypes (approximately 2,500) than newly diagnosed patients did (nearly 1,000). The study examined only peripheral blood because the primary lesion, thyroid tissue, could not be accessed.

Library preparation used multiplex PCR. Sequencer: Illumina HiSeq 4000. TCR beta libraries were built with iRepertoire HTBI primers and Arm-PCR amplification of CDR3 regions. Before sequencing, the PCR products went through gel purification. The published analysis was carried out like this. Gene usage analysis of CDR3 amino acid clonotypes used the roughly 60 TRBV and 11 to 15 TRBJ segments found across samples. COPE and FqMerger were used to merge filtered high-quality paired reads into contigs. BLAST was used to align contigs to IMGT TRBV, TRBD and TRBJ reference genes, and CDR3 was defined according to IMGT. Any clonotype with a frequency above 0.1% was classified as a highly expanded clone. Shannon entropy served as the measure of repertoire diversity, while the Gini coefficient captured V-J evenness. A clonotype was considered public if more than one individual shared it. TCRdb applied fastp at Q25 and MiXCR to the public reads, then kept only in-frame beta chains. Entries are consolidated by CDR3 protein sequence, retaining the most common genes and DNA. TCRdb, not the authors, supplied the V and J calls. The sample profile shows about 470,000 distinct CDR3 sequences; 20% to 25% of them were found once. Around 7% of the sample is held by the ten biggest clonotypes.

Interpreted using the paper, the time point label stands for: persistent/refractory GD, antithyroid drugs over 5 years with positive TRAb. RNA was extracted from PBMCs in TRIzol for both TCR sequencing and RNA sequencing. The diagnosis of Graves' disease followed American Thyroid Association guidelines. Patients for the study were recruited at an endocrinology department in Xi'an, China. From each patient, approximately 10 milliliters of peripheral blood was collected into an EDTA anticoagulant tube. PBMCs were isolated by Ficoll Paque Plus density gradient separation without further T cell sorting. RNA quality was checked with an Agilent 2100 Bioanalyzer and agarose gel, and concentration with a NanoDrop 2000. Here V drops 5 bases and J drops 4 bases, and the junction holds 4 bases not matched to any gene. According to the germline V gene, CDR1 reads MNHEY and CDR2 reads SVGEGT. The CDR3 contains 15 residues, cysteine and phenylalanine counted. The DNA shown is the 45-base CDR3, in frame from base 1.

Sequencing was performed on peripheral blood mononuclear cells (PBMCs), taken when the disease was refractory, from a patient treated with antithyroid drugs. The chain was built from TRBV6-2 or TRBV6-3 and TRBJ2-1; the junction holds 11 bases that match TRBD1. The clonotype originates from a female donor with Graves disease. Here the CDR3 is given as CASSEGTGGYNEQFF. At the DNA level, the sequence is TGTGCCAGCAGTGAAGGGACAGGGGGGTACAATGAGCAGTTCTTC.